The clone carrying this T cell receptor beta chain came up once. This CDR3 spans 12 amino acids. Trimming pared 5 bases from V and 8 bases from J, leaving 12 bases between. This sample is drawn from a study of blood T cells in healthy people across ages. For the second PCR, which ran for roughly 7 to 11 cycles, a sample-barcoded 5' primer and a J-beta primer mix were used. TCRdb independently ran MiXCR on the 5' RACE reads; one entry per CDR3 protein. The sample consists of about 1,000,000 distinct CDR3 sequences, less than 50% of them appearing once. The chain links TRBV12-3 or TRBV12-4 to TRBJ1-2; D not certain. The sequenced sample was blood. The TCR originated in a woman in her fifties or sixties in good health. The CDR3 loop reads CASSLPGWGYTF. In DNA form, the CDR3 reads TGTGCCAGCAGTCTGCCTGGCTGGGGCTACACCTTC.